A selection of T cell receptor beta chains follows, all from one sample in a study of CD8 T cells in ankylosing spondylitis. Each CDR3 protein is one row after TCRdb ran MiXCR on the 5' RACE reads. The table has under 55,000 distinct CDR3 sequences, 6.5% to 8% seen once. The sequenced sample consisted of blood, either unsorted or a sorted T cell fraction (not recorded which). The receptors originated from a female donor with ankylosing spondylitis or in good health (not recorded which). Each CDR3 is given with its conserved first and last residue. A D gene is named only where the DNA matches it firmly. A clone size is listed for some rows: how often the clone was seen (once, few, many), or a class if it is expanded.

abundance	j_gene	v_gene	d_gene	CDR3aa	CDR3nt
many	TRBJ2-1	TRBV3-1	TRBD2	CASSQRSGGAPEQFF	TGTGCCAGCAGCCAAAGGAGCGGGGGGGCCCCTGAGCAGTTCTTC
many	TRBJ1-5	TRBV10-3	-	CAISIANSNQPQHF	TGTGCCATCAGTATAGCAAATAGCAATCAGCCCCAGCATTTT
few	TRBJ2-1	TRBV6-1	-	CASRPPGNRYNEQFF	TGTGCCAGCAGACCGCCCGGCAACCGCTACAATGAGCAGTTCTTC
-	TRBJ1-5	TRBV29-1	-	CSVKNRTGNQPQHF	TGCAGCGTCAAAAATCGGACAGGCAATCAGCCCCAGCATTTT
many	TRBJ2-3	TRBV3-1	TRBD1	CASTQTGDNTDTQYF	TGTGCCAGCACCCAGACAGGGGATAACACAGATACGCAGTATTTT
many	TRBJ2-1	TRBV5-1	-	CASSSGASAYNEQFF	TGCGCCAGCAGCTCGGGTGCGTCCGCCTACAATGAGCAGTTCTTC
many	TRBJ2-2	TRBV2	-	CASKNSDGLTGELFF	TGTGCCAGCAAAAATAGCGACGGCTTGACCGGGGAGCTGTTTTTT
few	TRBJ1-1	TRBV3-1	-	CASSPLGQPSTEAFF	TGTGCCAGCAGCCCCCTAGGACAGCCAAGCACTGAAGCTTTCTTT
-	TRBJ1-1	TRBV4-3	-	CASSQGSGRTEAFF	TGCGCCAGCAGCCAAGGGTCGGGGCGCACTGAAGCTTTCTTT
-	TRBJ2-1	TRBV3-1	-	CATTRGTGVPDEQFF	TGTGCCACCACCCGCGGGACGGGGGTCCCAGATGAGCAGTTCTTC
-	TRBJ1-4	TRBV7-2	TRBD1	CASSPRDSNEKLFF	TGTGCCAGCAGCCCCCGGGACAGTAATGAAAAACTGTTTTTT
many	TRBJ1-5	TRBV28	TRBD1	CASSLPRTGRSAQPQHF	TGTGCCAGCAGTTTACCCAGGACAGGGCGCTCTGCTCAGCCCCAGCATTTT
-	TRBJ2-7	TRBV7-9	-	CASSLALSYEQYF	TGTGCCAGCAGCTTAGCCTTATCGTATGAGCAGTACTTC
few	TRBJ1-5	TRBV20-1	-	CSAVPNSGDQPQHF	TGCAGTGCGGTACCCAACTCTGGCGATCAGCCCCAGCATTTT
many	TRBJ2-1	TRBV29-1	-	CSVDDVYNEQFF	TGCAGCGTAGACGACGTATACAATGAGCAGTTCTTC
many	TRBJ1-1	TRBV29-1	-	CSVVLWGMNTEAFF	TGCAGCGTTGTTCTGTGGGGGATGAACACTGAAGCTTTCTTT
many	TRBJ2-3	TRBV10-3	-	CAIRSEDTQYF	TGTGCCATCAGGTCAGAGGATACGCAGTATTTT
many	TRBJ2-3	TRBV12-3/TRBV12-4	TRBD2	CASSSPLAGGRDTQYF	TGTGCCAGCAGTTCCCCCCTAGCGGGGGGGCGGGATACGCAGTATTTT
many	TRBJ2-3	TRBV19	TRBD2	CASSKPSGLAGASDTQYF	TGTGCCAGTAGTAAACCGTCTGGACTAGCGGGGGCATCGGATACGCAGTATTTT
many	TRBJ2-5	TRBV10-1	-	CASSESTSYQETQYF	TGCGCCAGCAGTGAGTCGACTTCGTACCAAGAGACCCAGTACTTC
many	TRBJ1-2	TRBV7-9	-	CASSLVYANYGYTF	TGTGCCAGCAGCTTAGTTTACGCTAACTATGGCTACACCTTC
many	TRBJ2-5	TRBV11-2	-	CASSLEIAPQETQYF	TGTGCCAGCAGCTTAGAAATTGCCCCTCAAGAGACCCAGTACTTC
many	TRBJ2-1	TRBV2	TRBD2	CASSEAGLYSKGYNEQFF	TGTGCCAGCAGTGAAGCGGGACTATACAGTAAGGGATACAATGAGCAGTTCTTC
-	TRBJ2-2	TRBV4-2	TRBD1	CASSRRDRAEGELFF	TGTGCCAGCAGCCGCCGGGACAGGGCGGAGGGGGAGCTGTTTTTT
many	TRBJ2-3	TRBV7-9	-	CASSLIASDTQYF	TGTGCCAGCAGCTTAATAGCATCAGATACGCAGTATTTT
many	TRBJ1-2	TRBV27	-	CASSFSGSYGYTF	TGTGCCAGCAGTTTTTCAGGGTCCTATGGCTACACCTTC
many	TRBJ2-5	TRBV5-5	-	CASSPRQDQETQYF	TGTGCCAGCAGCCCTAGACAAGACCAAGAGACCCAGTACTTC
few	TRBJ2-1	TRBV29-1	TRBD2	CSVDQGPLAGRPNEQFF	TGCAGCGTTGACCAGGGCCCACTAGCGGGGAGGCCCAATGAGCAGTTCTTC
-	TRBJ1-4	TRBV11-2	-	CASRGWGGNEKLFF	TGTGCCAGCAGGGGGTGGGGGGGGAATGAAAAACTGTTTTTT
many	TRBJ2-2	TRBV20-1	TRBD2	CSARDFAAGGSNTGELFF	TGCAGTGCTAGAGATTTTGCAGCGGGGGGGTCTAACACCGGGGAGCTGTTTTTT
many	TRBJ1-2	TRBV7-9	-	CASRARGVYGYTF	TGTGCCAGCAGAGCTCGGGGGGTTTATGGCTACACCTTC
many	TRBJ1-1	TRBV20-1	-	CSAYLQGAPEAFF	TGCAGTGCTTACTTACAGGGTGCCCCTGAAGCTTTCTTT
many	TRBJ1-5	TRBV5-1	TRBD1	CASSLTGAYGNQPQHF	TGCGCCAGCAGCTTGACAGGGGCATACGGCAATCAGCCCCAGCATTTT
many	TRBJ2-3	TRBV6-4	-	CASSVVAEGTDTQYF	TGTGCCAGCAGTGTCGTGGCCGAAGGAACAGATACGCAGTATTTT
many	TRBJ2-7	TRBV20-1	TRBD2	CSANTGGAEQYF	TGCAGTGCCAACACGGGGGGGGCCGAGCAGTACTTC
many	TRBJ1-2	TRBV12-3/TRBV12-4	-	CASSLRASYGYTF	TGTGCCAGCAGTTTACGAGCTTCCTATGGCTACACCTTC
many	TRBJ1-1	TRBV20-1	-	CSARDSQAGSMNTEAFF	TGCAGTGCTAGAGATAGCCAGGCAGGAAGCATGAACACTGAAGCTTTCTTT
many	TRBJ2-7	TRBV4-2	-	CASSQDPGLPSNEQYF	TGTGCCAGCAGCCAAGATCCGGGCTTGCCTTCCAACGAGCAGTACTTC
many	TRBJ1-2	TRBV5-1	-	CASRSLGSFGGYTF	TGCGCCAGCAGATCTTTGGGAAGCTTTGGCGGCTACACCTTC
many	TRBJ1-2	TRBV10-1	TRBD1	CAPVRPGQNYGYTF	TGCGCCCCCGTGAGGCCGGGACAGAACTATGGCTACACCTTC
many	TRBJ1-3	TRBV12-3/TRBV12-4	-	CASRPLSVGSGNTIYF	TGTGCCAGCAGACCCCTCAGCGTTGGCTCTGGAAACACCATATATTTT
many	TRBJ2-3	TRBV10-3	-	CAIRDPQGGYTDTQYF	TGTGCCATCAGAGATCCCCAGGGGGGCTACACAGATACGCAGTATTTT